This T cell receptor beta chain was observed in a study of cytomegalovirus exposure and HLA in healthy donors. Study conclusions and caveats: Available immune exposure information was restricted to CMV serostatus only. Earlier analysis found most TCR beta V segments productive about 87% or about 30% of the time.

Concerning this clone: Its antigen is as yet unknown. One junction end does not reproduce the germline sequence, and a read error may be involved. Distinct nucleotide sequences in the sample also encode this CDR3.

Primers included in the PCR were 60 Vbeta and 13 Jbeta primers. Assay used: immunoSEQ multiplex PCR; TCRdb lists only in-frame clones, some missing. Across more than 100,000 clones, the top ten clones capture less than 4.5% of the sample. Germline assignment: CDR1 SGDLS and CDR2 YYNGEE. This CDR3 spans 13 amino acids. Despite likely unrecorded immune exposures, the donors were nominally healthy at the time of sampling. What was sequenced was PBMCs. V is TRBV9 and J is TRBJ1-1, with a possible D match to TRBD1 (5 bases). The receptor was isolated from a man younger than 35 in good health and CMV-seronegative. CDR3 in amino acids: CASSVGALSEAFF. In DNA, the CDR3 is TGTGCCAGCAGTGTAGGGGCGTTAAGTGAAGCTTTCTTT.